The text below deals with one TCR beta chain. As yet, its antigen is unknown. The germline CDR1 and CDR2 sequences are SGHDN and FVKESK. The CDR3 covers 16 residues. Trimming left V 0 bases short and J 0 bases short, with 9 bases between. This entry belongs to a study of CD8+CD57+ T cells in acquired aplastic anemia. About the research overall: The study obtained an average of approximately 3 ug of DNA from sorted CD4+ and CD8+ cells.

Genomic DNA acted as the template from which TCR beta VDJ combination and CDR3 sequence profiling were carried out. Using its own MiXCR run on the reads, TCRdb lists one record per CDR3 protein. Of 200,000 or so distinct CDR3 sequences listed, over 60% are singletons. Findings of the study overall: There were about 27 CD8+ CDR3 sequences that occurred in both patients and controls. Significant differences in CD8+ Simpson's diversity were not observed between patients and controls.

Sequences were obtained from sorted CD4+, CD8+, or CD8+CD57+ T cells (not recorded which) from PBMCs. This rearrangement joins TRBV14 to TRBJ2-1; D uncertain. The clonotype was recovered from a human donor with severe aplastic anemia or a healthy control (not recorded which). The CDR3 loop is CASSQDKRLSYNEQFF. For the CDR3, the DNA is TGTGCCAGCAGCCAAGATAAGCGTCTCTCCTACAATGAGCAGTTCTTC.